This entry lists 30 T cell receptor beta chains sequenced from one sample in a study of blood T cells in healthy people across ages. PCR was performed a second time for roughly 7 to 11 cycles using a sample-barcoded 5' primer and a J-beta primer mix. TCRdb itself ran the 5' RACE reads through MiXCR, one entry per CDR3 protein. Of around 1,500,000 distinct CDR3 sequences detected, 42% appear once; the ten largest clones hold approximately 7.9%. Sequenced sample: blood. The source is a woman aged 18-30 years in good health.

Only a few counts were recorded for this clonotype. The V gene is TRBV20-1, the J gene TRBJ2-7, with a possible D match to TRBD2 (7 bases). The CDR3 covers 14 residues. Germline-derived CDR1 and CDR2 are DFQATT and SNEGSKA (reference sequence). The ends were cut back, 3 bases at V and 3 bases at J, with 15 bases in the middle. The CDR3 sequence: CSASIGGASYEQYF. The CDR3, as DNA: TGCAGTGCTAGTATTGGGGGGGCTAGCTACGAGCAGTACTTC.

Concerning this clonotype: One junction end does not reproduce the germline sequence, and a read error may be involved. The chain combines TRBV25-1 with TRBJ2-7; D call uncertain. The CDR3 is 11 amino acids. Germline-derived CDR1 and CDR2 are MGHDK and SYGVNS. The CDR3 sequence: CASSISYEQCF. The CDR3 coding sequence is TGTGCCAGCAGCATATCCTACGAGCAGTGCTTC.

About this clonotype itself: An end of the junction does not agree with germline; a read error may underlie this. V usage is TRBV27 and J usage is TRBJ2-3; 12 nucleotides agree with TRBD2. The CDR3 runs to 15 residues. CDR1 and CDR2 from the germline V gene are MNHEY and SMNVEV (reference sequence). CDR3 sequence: CASSRGLAGTGTQYF. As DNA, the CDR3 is TGTGCCAGCAGTAGAGGACTAGCGGGGACAGGTACGCAGTATTTT.

The CDR3 DNA is TGTGCCAGCAGCGGAGGCGCGGGCACTGAAGCTTTCTTT. Protein product: CASSGGAGTEAFF. The chain has TRBV9 and TRBJ1-1; D is unresolved. Germline values: CDR1 SGDLS, CDR2 YYNGEE. V was cut by 3 bases and J by 4 bases, with 10 bases left in between. CDR3 length: 13 amino acids.

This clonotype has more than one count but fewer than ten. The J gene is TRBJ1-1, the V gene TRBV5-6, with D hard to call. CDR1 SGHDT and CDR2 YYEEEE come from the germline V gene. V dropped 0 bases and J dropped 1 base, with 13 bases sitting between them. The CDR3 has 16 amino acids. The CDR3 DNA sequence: TGTGCCAGCAGCTTGGGCGCTAACCCGAAGAACACTGAAGCTTTCTTT. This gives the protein CASSLGANPKNTEAFF.

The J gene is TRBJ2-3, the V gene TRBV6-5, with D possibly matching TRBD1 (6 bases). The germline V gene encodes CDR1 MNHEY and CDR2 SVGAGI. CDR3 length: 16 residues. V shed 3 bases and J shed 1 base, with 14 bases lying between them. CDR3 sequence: CASSYGQGSGTDTQYF. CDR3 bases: TGTGCCAGCAGTTATGGGCAGGGGTCCGGCACAGATACGCAGTATTTT.

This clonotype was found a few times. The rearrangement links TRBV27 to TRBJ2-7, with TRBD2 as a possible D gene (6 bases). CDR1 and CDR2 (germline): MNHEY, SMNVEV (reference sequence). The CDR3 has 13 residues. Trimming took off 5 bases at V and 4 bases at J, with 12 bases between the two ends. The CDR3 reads CASSTGLQYEQYF. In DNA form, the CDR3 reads TGTGCCAGCAGTACGGGACTCCAGTACGAGCAGTACTTC.

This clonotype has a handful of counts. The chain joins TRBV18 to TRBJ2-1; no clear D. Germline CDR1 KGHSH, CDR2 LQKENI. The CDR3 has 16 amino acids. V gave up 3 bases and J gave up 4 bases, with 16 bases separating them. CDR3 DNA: TGTGCCAGCTCACCCTCGGGCGGCTTGCGTTACAATGAGCAGTTCTTC. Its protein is CASSPSGGLRYNEQFF.

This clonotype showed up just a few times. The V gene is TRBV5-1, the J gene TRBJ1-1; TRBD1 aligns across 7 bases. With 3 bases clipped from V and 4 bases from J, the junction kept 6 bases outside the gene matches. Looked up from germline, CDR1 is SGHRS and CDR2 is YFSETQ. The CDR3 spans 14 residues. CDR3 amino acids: CASSSSTGATEAFF. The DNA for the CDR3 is TGCGCCAGCAGCTCGTCAACAGGGGCCACTGAAGCTTTCTTT.

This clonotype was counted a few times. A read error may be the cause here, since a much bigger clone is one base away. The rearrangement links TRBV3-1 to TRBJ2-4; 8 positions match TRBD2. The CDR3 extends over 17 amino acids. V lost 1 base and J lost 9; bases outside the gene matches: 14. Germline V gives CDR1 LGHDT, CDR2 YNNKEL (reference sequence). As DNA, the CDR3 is TGTGCCAGCAGCCAAGGGCCTCAGCGGGGGTCGGAAACCATTCAGTACTTC. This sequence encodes CASSQGPQRGSETIQYF.

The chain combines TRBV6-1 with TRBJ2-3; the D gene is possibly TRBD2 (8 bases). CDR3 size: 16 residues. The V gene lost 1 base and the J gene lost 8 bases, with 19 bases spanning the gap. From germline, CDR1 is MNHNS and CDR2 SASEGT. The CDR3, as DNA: TGTGCCAGCAGTGAAGTACGGGGGGGCTACAGGGGTACGCAGTATTTT. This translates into CASSEVRGGYRGTQYF.

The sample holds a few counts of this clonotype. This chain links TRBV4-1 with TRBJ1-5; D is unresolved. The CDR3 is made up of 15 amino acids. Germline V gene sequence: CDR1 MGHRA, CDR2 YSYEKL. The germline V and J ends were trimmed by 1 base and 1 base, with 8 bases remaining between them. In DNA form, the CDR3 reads TGCGCCAGCAGCCAAGTGCGTGGAAGCAATCAGCCCCAGCATTTT. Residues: CASSQVRGSNQPQHF.

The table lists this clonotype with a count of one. CDR3 sequence reads: CSARGSVGHGYSDTQYF. CDR3 DNA sequence: TGCAGTGCCAGGGGGAGTGTCGGTCATGGGTATTCAGATACGCAGTATTTT. The J gene is TRBJ2-3, the V gene TRBV20-1; 7 nucleotides line up with TRBD1. The CDR3 runs to 17 residues. V shed 6 bases, J shed 4 bases, and the junction held 19 bases outside the gene matches. Germline V lookup: CDR1 DFQATT, CDR2 SNEGSKA (reference sequence).

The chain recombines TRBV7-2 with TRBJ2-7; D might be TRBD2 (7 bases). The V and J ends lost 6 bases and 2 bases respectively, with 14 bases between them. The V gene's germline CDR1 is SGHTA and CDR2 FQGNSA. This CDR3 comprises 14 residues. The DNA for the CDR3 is TGTGCCAGCAGAATTAGGGGGGGAACCTACGAGCAGTACTTC. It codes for CASRIRGGTYEQYF.

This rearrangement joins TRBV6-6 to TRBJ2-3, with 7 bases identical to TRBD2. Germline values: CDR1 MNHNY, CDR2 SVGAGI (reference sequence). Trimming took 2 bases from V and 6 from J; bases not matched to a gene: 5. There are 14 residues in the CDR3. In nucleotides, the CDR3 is TGTGCCAGCAGTTACCCACTGGGGGGGGATACGCAGTATTTT. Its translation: CASSYPLGGDTQYF.

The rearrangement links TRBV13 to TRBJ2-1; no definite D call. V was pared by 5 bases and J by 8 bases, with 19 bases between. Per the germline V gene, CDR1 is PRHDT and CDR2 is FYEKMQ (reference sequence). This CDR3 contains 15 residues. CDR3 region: CASSRDMVSPDEQFF. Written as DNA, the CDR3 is TGTGCCAGCAGCCGTGACATGGTATCTCCCGATGAGCAGTTCTTC. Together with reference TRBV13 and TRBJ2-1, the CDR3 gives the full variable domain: AAGVIQSPRHLIKEKRETATLKCYPIPRHDTVYWYQQGPGQDPQFLISFYEKMQSDKGSIPDRFSAQQFSDYHSELNMSSLELGDSALYFCASSRDMVSPDEQFFGPGTRLTVL.

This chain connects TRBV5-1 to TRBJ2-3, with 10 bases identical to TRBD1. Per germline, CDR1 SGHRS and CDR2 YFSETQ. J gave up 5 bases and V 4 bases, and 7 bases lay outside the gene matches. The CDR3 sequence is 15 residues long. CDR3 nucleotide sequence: TGCGCCAGCAGCCACGGACAGGGGGGAATAGATACGCAGTATTTT. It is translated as CASSHGQGGIDTQYF.

CDR3 sequence: CSVEGQAYEQYF. For the CDR3, the DNA is TGCAGCGTTGAAGGACAGGCCTACGAGCAGTACTTC. The chain employs TRBV29-1 and TRBJ2-7; a possible D gene is TRBD1 (6 bases). V gave up 1 base and J gave up 2 bases, with 6 bases separating them. This CDR3 is 12 amino acids long. CDR1 is SQVTM and CDR2 is ANQGSEA in the germline V gene.

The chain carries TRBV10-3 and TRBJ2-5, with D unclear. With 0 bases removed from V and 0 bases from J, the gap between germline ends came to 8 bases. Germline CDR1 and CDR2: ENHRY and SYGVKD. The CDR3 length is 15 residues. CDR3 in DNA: TGTGCCATCAGTGAGTCGGGTCCGTACCAAGAGACCCAGTACTTC. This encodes CAISESGPYQETQYF.

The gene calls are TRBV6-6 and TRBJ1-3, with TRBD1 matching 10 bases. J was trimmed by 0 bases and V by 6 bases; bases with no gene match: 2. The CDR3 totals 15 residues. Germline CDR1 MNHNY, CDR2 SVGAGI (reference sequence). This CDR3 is CASRGQGVSGNTIYF. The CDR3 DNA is TGTGCCAGCAGAGGACAGGGGGTCTCTGGAAACACCATATATTTT.

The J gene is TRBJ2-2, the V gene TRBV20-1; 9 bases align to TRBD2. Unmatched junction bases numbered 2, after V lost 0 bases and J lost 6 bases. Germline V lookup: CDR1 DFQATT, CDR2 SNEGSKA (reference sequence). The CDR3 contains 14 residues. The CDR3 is CSAREAGGPGELFF. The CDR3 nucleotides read TGCAGTGCTAGAGAGGCGGGAGGGCCCGGGGAGCTGTTTTTT.

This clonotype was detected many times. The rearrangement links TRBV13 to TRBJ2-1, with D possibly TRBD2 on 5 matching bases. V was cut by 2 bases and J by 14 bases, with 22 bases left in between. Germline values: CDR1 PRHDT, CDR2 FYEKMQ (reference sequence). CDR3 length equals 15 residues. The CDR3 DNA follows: TGTGCCAGCAGCTTATTGACTTCCCGGGGAGTGAGGGAGTTCTTC. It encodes CASSLLTSRGVREFF.

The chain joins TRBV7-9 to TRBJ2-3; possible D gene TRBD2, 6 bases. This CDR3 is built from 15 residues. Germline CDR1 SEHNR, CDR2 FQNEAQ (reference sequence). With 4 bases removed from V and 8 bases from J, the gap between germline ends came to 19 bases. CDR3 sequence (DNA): TGTGCCAGCAGCTCAACTCCGGGAGTAGGGTTTACGCAGTATTTT. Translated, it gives CASSSTPGVGFTQYF.

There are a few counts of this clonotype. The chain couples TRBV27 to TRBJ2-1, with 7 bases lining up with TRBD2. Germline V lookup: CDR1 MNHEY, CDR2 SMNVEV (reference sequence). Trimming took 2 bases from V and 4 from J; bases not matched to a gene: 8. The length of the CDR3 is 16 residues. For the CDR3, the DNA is TGTGCCAGCAGTTTAAACGGGGAGGGCCCGTACAATGAGCAGTTCTTC. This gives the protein CASSLNGEGPYNEQFF.

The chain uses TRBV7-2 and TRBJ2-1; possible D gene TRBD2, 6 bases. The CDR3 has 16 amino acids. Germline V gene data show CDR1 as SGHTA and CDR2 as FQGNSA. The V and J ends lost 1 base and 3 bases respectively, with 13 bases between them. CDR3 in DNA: TGTGCCAGCAGCTTAGTGTCTGGGGGAGGCTACAATGAGCAGTTCTTC. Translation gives CASSLVSGGGYNEQFF.

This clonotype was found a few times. The CDR3 reads CASSQDLVIGDGYTF. In DNA, the CDR3 is TGTGCCAGCAGCCAAGATTTGGTGATTGGCGATGGCTACACCTTC. The chain couples TRBV4-2 to TRBJ1-2; D remains unclear. Germline V gene sequence: CDR1 LGHNA, CDR2 YNFKEQ. Between the trimmed V and J ends, which lost 0 bases and 6 bases, there was a span of 14 bases. The CDR3 is 15 amino acids.

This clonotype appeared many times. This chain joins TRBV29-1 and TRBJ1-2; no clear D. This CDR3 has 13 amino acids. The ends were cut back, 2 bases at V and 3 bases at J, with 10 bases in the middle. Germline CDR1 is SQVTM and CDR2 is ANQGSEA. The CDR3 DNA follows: TGCAGCGTTGAAAGATGGACCGACTATGGCTACACCTTC. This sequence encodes CSVERWTDYGYTF.

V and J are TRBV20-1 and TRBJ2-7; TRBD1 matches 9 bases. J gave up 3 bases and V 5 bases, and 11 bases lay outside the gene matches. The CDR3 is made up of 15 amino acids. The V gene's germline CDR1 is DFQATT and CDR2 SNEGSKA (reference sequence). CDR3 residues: CSAPNPGTGFYEQYF. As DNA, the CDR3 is TGCAGTGCTCCTAACCCCGGGACAGGGTTCTACGAGCAGTACTTC.

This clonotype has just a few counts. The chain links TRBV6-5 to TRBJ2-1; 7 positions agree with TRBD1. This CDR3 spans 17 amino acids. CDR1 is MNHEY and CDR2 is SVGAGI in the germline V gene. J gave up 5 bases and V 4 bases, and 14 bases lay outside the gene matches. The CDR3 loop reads CASSFYPRTGPNNEQFF. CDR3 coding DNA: TGTGCCAGCAGTTTTTACCCGCGGACAGGTCCCAACAATGAGCAGTTCTTC.

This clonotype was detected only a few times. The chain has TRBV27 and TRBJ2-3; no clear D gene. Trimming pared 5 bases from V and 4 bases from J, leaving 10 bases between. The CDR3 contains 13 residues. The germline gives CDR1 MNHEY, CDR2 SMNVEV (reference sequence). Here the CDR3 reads CASSMAASDTQYF. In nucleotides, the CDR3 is TGTGCCAGCAGTATGGCGGCCTCAGATACGCAGTATTTT.